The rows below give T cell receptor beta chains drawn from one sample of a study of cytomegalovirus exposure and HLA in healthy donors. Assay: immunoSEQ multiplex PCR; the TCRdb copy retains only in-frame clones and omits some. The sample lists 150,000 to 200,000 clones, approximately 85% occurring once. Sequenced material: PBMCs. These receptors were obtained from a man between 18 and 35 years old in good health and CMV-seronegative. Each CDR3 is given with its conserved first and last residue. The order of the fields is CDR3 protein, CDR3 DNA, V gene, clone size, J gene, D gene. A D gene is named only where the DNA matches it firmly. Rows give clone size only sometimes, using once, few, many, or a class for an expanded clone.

cdr3_aa: CASSQDPSEAYNEQFF
cdr3_nt: TGCGCCAGCAGCCAAGATCCTAGCGAGGCCTACAATGAGCAGTTCTTC
v_call: TRBV4-3
clone_size: .
j_call: TRBJ2-1
d_call: .

cdr3_aa: CASSKPGGGRTRESYEQYF
cdr3_nt: TGTGCCAGCAGCAAGCCCGGGGGGGGGCGAACTCGAGAATCCTACGAGCAGTACTTC
v_call: TRBV7-8
clone_size: .
j_call: TRBJ2-7
d_call: TRBD2

cdr3_aa: CASSQDVAGILFF
cdr3_nt: TGCGCCAGCAGCCAAGATGTCGCCGGGATACTGTTCTTC
v_call: TRBV4-3
clone_size: .
j_call: TRBJ2-1
d_call: .

cdr3_aa: CASRDTALRSYEQYF
cdr3_nt: TGTGCCAGCAGGGACACGGCGCTCCGATCCTACGAGCAGTACTTC
v_call: TRBV6-5
clone_size: few
j_call: TRBJ2-7
d_call: .

cdr3_aa: CASSQDNFQGEKLFF
cdr3_nt: TGCGCCAGCAGCCAAGATAATTTCCAGGGGGAGAAACTGTTTTTT
v_call: TRBV4-1
clone_size: .
j_call: TRBJ1-4
d_call: TRBD1

cdr3_aa: CASGRGSYGYTF
cdr3_nt: TGTGCCAGTGGCCGGGGTTCCTATGGCTACACCTTC
v_call: TRBV19
clone_size: .
j_call: TRBJ1-2
d_call: .

cdr3_aa: CASRKSHLVGPRVQPQHF
cdr3_nt: TGTGCCAGCAGGAAATCCCACCTCGTTGGTCCGAGGGTTCAGCCCCAGCATTTT
v_call: TRBV21-1
clone_size: .
j_call: TRBJ1-5
d_call: .

cdr3_aa: CASSRAGQENQPQHF
cdr3_nt: TGTGCCAGCAGTCGCGCCGGACAGGAGAATCAGCCCCAGCATTTT
v_call: TRBV7-9
clone_size: .
j_call: TRBJ1-5
d_call: TRBD1

cdr3_aa: CASSLSDTGELFF
cdr3_nt: TGTGCCAGCAGCTTATCCGACACCGGGGAGCTGTTTTTT
v_call: TRBV7-9
clone_size: .
j_call: TRBJ2-2
d_call: .

cdr3_aa: CASSWRDTEAFF
cdr3_nt: TGTGCCAGTAGTTGGCGGGACACTGAAGCTTTCTTT
v_call: TRBV19
clone_size: .
j_call: TRBJ1-1
d_call: .

cdr3_aa: CASSSMMTGTKTQYF
cdr3_nt: TGTGCCAGCAGTTCAATGATGACAGGGACAAAGACCCAGTACTTC
v_call: TRBV28
clone_size: .
j_call: TRBJ2-5
d_call: TRBD1

cdr3_aa: CSVEDYGLAGTSTDTQYF
cdr3_nt: TGCAGCGTTGAAGATTACGGACTAGCGGGAACTAGCACAGATACGCAGTATTTT
v_call: TRBV29-1
clone_size: .
j_call: TRBJ2-3
d_call: TRBD2

cdr3_aa: CASSPAGRTDTQYF
cdr3_nt: TGTGCCAGCAGCCCCGCGGGCCGGACAGATACGCAGTATTTT
v_call: TRBV6-5
clone_size: few
j_call: TRBJ2-3
d_call: .